This TCR beta chain was found in a study of vaccination and CD4 T cells after COVID-19. Study results and caveats: Post-infection sampling omitted early timepoints and covered relatively few convalescent patients. Among convalescent patients, a median approximately 86% of reactive clones emerged only after vaccination. Recorded median SARS-CoV-2-reactive clonotype numbers increased from about 20 to 38 without reaching significance.

Only a few counts were recorded for this clonotype. The target antigen is unknown. Treatment meaning: approximately 10-day PBMC culture with coronavirus spike peptide pools or control peptides (ViraFEST assay). The CDR3 totals 18 residues. Germline loops: CDR1 LNHNV, CDR2 YYDKDF (reference sequence). Trimming at V came to 5 bases and at J to 1 base, leaving 10 bases not matched to a gene. Sequence data for DNA of cultured CD4+ T cells were generated by the Oncomine TCR Beta short-read assay. TCRdb reprocessed the PCR reads via MiXCR and lists one record per CDR3 protein. The table shows about 19,000 distinct CDR3 sequences, with roughly 23% occurring only once.

Material: cultured CD4+ T cells from blood. V usage is TRBV15 and J usage is TRBJ2-3; 12 bases agree with TRBD1. The sequence came from a human donor with COVID-19. The CDR3 DNA sequence: TGTGCCACCAGCCAGCGGGACAGGGGGCTTCGTGGCACAGATACGCAGTATTTT. Residues: CATSQRDRGLRGTDTQYF.